What follows are 23 T cell receptor beta chains derived from one specimen sequenced in a study of blood T cell repertoires in COVID-19. TCRdb keeps only in-frame clones here, not all; method: immunoSEQ multiplex PCR. The sample includes around 160,000 clones, about four fifths of them seen just once. Source material: PBMCs or T cells enriched from blood (not recorded which). These receptors all stem from a man aged 45-60 years who had recovered from COVID-19.

The J gene is TRBJ2-7, the V gene TRBV4-2; D perhaps matches TRBD1 (6 bases). CDR1 and CDR2 from the germline V gene are LGHNA and YNFKEQ. The CDR3 totals 14 residues. V shed 0 bases and J shed 5 bases, with 11 bases lying between them. The CDR3 DNA is TGTGCCAGCAGCCAAGAGCCCAGGGGTCACGAGCAGTACTTC. Residues: CASSQEPRGHEQYF.

The chain recombines TRBV19 with TRBJ2-2, with 8 bases aligning to TRBD2. The V and J ends lost 7 bases and 5 bases, in that order; junction bases with no gene match: 9. This CDR3 has 15 residues. Germline CDR1 is LNHDA and CDR2 is SQIVND (reference sequence). This chain's CDR3 is CASMRSTSGTGELFF. CDR3 nucleotides: TGTGCCAGTATGAGGTCAACTAGCGGTACCGGGGAGCTGTTTTTT. Full variable domain (missing parts from reference TRBV19 and TRBJ2-2): DGGITQSPKYLFRKEGQNVTLSCEQNLNHDAMYWYRQDPGQGLRLIYYSQIVNDFQKGDIAEGYSVSREKKESFPLTVTSAQKNPTAFYLCASMRSTSGTGELFFGEGSRLTVL.

The V and J genes are TRBV6-5 and TRBJ1-1; D is possibly TRBD1 (5 bases). Trimming took off 7 bases at V and 5 bases at J, with 14 bases between the two ends. Germline V CDR1 and CDR2: MNHEY, SVGAGI. The CDR3 runs to 13 residues. CDR3 sequence: CASILHGGTEAFF. CDR3 bases: TGTGCCAGCATCTTACATGGGGGGACTGAAGCTTTCTTT.

The J gene is TRBJ2-3, the V gene TRBV5-4; 12 bases align to TRBD2. In germline, CDR1 is SGHNT, CDR2 YYREEE (reference sequence). The trim removed 1 base at V and 6 bases at J, leaving 3 bases unmatched. The CDR3 is made up of 15 amino acids. The CDR3 DNA reads TGTGCCAGCAGCTTGTCTAGCGGGAGGGCGGATACGCAGTATTTT. Amino acids: CASSLSSGRADTQYF.

V and J are TRBV7-8 and TRBJ1-2, with a possible D match to TRBD1 (5 bases). From germline, CDR1 is SGHVS and CDR2 FQNEAQ. CDR3 length equals 15 residues. The germline V and J ends were trimmed by 5 bases and 0 bases, with 13 bases remaining between them. The CDR3: CASSARVGTNYGYTF. CDR3 bases: TGTGCCAGCAGCGCCAGGGTGGGGACTAACTATGGCTACACCTTC.

The chain recombines TRBV5-1 with TRBJ2-3; perhaps TRBD2 as D (7 bases). The ends were cut back, 7 bases at V and 5 bases at J, with 17 bases in the middle. Germline CDR1 SGHRS, CDR2 YFSETQ. The CDR3 has 14 residues. The CDR3, as DNA: TGCGCCAGCGACATGGGGGGGCGCGGAGATACGCAGTATTTT. Protein: CASDMGGRGDTQYF.

The chain carries TRBV2 and TRBJ2-5; 10 bases fit TRBD1. Germline assignment: CDR1 SNHLY and CDR2 FYNNEI. With 7 bases clipped from V and 2 bases from J, the junction kept 7 bases outside the gene matches. The CDR3 spans 15 residues. CDR3 DNA sequence: TGTGCCAGCAATGACAGGGGGCTGGGTCAAGAGACCCAGTACTTC. This sequence encodes CASNDRGLGQETQYF.

V is TRBV12-3 or TRBV12-4 and J is TRBJ2-5; D may be TRBD1 (6 bases). The length of the CDR3 is 12 residues. V was pared by 5 bases and J by 5 bases, with 9 bases between. CDR3 region: CASSQGYETQYF. CDR3 DNA sequence: TGTGCCAGCAGTCAGGGGTATGAGACCCAGTACTTC.

The V gene is TRBV7-3, the J gene TRBJ2-7, with D unclear. In germline, CDR1 is SGHTA, CDR2 FQGTGA. This CDR3 is built from 13 residues. The V end was cut by 2 bases, the J end by 1 base, with 6 bases between. The chain's CDR3 is CASSLDSSYEQYF. DNA of the CDR3: TGTGCCAGCAGCTTAGATAGTTCCTACGAGCAGTACTTC.

The chain carries TRBV11-3 and TRBJ1-1, with TRBD1 matching over 9 bases. CDR1 and CDR2 (germline): SGHNT, YENEEA. This CDR3 is built from 16 residues. With 5 bases clipped from V and 1 base from J, the junction kept 8 bases outside the gene matches. Here the CDR3 reads CASSAGQGEGNTEAFF. As DNA, the CDR3 is TGTGCCAGCAGCGCGGGACAGGGAGAGGGGAACACTGAAGCTTTCTTT. The complete variable domain, with remaining parts taken from reference TRBV11-3 and TRBJ1-1, reads EAGVVQSPRYKIIEKKQPVAFWCNPISGHNTLYWYLQNLGQGPELLIRYENEEAVDDSQLPKDRFSAERLKGVDSTLKIQPAELGDSAVYLCASSAGQGEGNTEAFFGQGTRLTVV.

V and J are TRBV24-1 and TRBJ2-2, with 8 bases aligning to TRBD1. Germline lookup yields CDR1 KGHDR and CDR2 SFDVKD. V lost 10 bases, J lost 5 bases, and 11 bases stayed unmatched. The CDR3 length is 15 residues. CDR3: CATGHPDRETGELFF. In DNA form, the CDR3 reads TGTGCCACTGGTCATCCGGACAGGGAGACCGGGGAGCTGTTTTTT.

V and J are TRBV28 and TRBJ2-7; 7 bases agree with TRBD1. CDR3 length equals 13 residues. Germline lookup yields CDR1 MDHEN and CDR2 SYDVKM. V was pared by 5 bases and J by 5 bases, with 6 bases of the junction left unmatched. The CDR3: CASSEIGTDEQYF. The CDR3 DNA reads as TGTGCCAGCAGTGAGATAGGGACAGACGAGCAGTACTTC.

This chain links TRBV6-5 with TRBJ1-2; TRBD1 agrees at 8 bases. The CDR3 contains 15 residues. The J segment lost 7 bases and the V segment lost 6 bases, leaving 13 bases of the junction unmatched. Germline values: CDR1 MNHEY, CDR2 SVGAGI. The CDR3 sequence is CASSPGQAGIGGYTF. The CDR3 nucleotides read TGTGCCAGCAGCCCGGGACAGGCTGGAATCGGTGGCTACACCTTC.

This chain uses TRBV5-1 with TRBJ1-3; the match to TRBD1 covers 8 bases. Per the germline V gene, CDR1 is SGHRS and CDR2 is YFSETQ. With 3 bases clipped from V and 2 bases from J, the junction kept 4 bases outside the gene matches. This CDR3 has 15 amino acids. Here the CDR3 reads CASSWTGTAGNTIYF. As DNA, the CDR3 is TGCGCCAGCAGCTGGACAGGGACTGCTGGAAACACCATATATTTT.

This chain uses TRBV27 with TRBJ1-4; no definite D call. The CDR3 extends over 17 amino acids. CDR1 MNHEY and CDR2 SMNVEV come from the germline V gene (reference sequence). V lost 6 bases, J lost 8 bases, and 25 bases lay in between. The CDR3, as DNA: TGTGCCAGCAGGTTAAACCCCTACTCGGGTTCGGAGGAAAAACTGTTTTTT. This gives the protein CASRLNPYSGSEEKLFF.

The chain employs TRBV5-1 and TRBJ2-2, with 9 positions matching TRBD1. J gave up 6 bases and V 4 bases, and 4 bases lay outside the gene matches. The CDR3 spans 14 residues. Per germline, CDR1 SGHRS and CDR2 YFSETQ. CDR3 DNA: TGCGCCAGCAGCGCCGGACAGGGGCCCGGGGAGCTGTTTTTT. Protein product: CASSAGQGPGELFF. The complete variable domain, with remaining parts taken from reference TRBV5-1 and TRBJ2-2, reads KAGVTQTPRYLIKTRGQQVTLSCSPISGHRSVSWYQQTPGQGLQFLFEYFSETQRNKGNFPGRFSGRQFSNSRSEMNVSTLELGDSALYLCASSAGQGPGELFFGEGSRLTVL.

The genes are TRBV5-1 and TRBJ2-5, with 9 positions matching TRBD2. Germline-derived CDR1 and CDR2 are SGHRS and YFSETQ. This CDR3 has 16 residues. J gave up 4 bases and V 0 bases, and 7 bases lay outside the gene matches. The CDR3 nucleotides read TGCGCCAGCAGCTTGGGACTAGCGGTGGGTCGAGAGACCCAGTACTTC. This codes for CASSLGLAVGRETQYF.

This clone has only a few counts. CDR3 DNA sequence: TGTGCCAGCAGCGTAACAGGGGCTAGTGAGACCCAGTACTTC. The encoded protein is CASSVTGASETQYF. The chain carries TRBV11-2 and TRBJ2-5, with 7 bases that match TRBD1. V lost 5 bases, J lost 5 bases, and 8 bases stayed unmatched. Germline V CDR1 and CDR2: SGHAT, FQNNGV. This CDR3 comprises 14 residues. Based on the CDR3 plus reference TRBV11-2 and TRBJ2-5, the full variable domain is EAGVAQSPRYKIIEKRQSVAFWCNPISGHATLYWYQQILGQGPKLLIQFQNNGVVDDSQLPKDRFSAERLKGVDSTLKIQPAKLEDSAVYLCASSVTGASETQYFGPGTRLLVL.

CDR3 amino acids: CASSIPKGVGTEAFF. The CDR3 nucleotides read TGTGCCAGCAGCATACCGAAGGGGGTGGGCACTGAAGCTTTCTTT. The chain uses TRBV7-9 and TRBJ1-1; D is perhaps TRBD1 (6 bases). This CDR3 is 15 amino acids long. With 5 bases removed from V and 4 bases from J, the gap between germline ends came to 17 bases. Germline V gene lookup returns CDR1 SEHNR and CDR2 FQNEAQ (reference sequence).

The rearrangement uses TRBV2 and TRBJ2-2; 11 bases agree with TRBD1. The CDR3 loop spans 14 amino acids. Germline CDR1 and CDR2: SNHLY and FYNNEI. V lost 4 bases, J lost 7 bases, and 2 bases stayed unmatched. The CDR3 here is CASSGTGGGGELFF. For the CDR3, the DNA is TGTGCCAGCAGTGGGACAGGGGGCGGCGGGGAGCTGTTTTTT.

The V gene is TRBV19, the J gene TRBJ2-7; D might be TRBD1 (6 bases). Germline V gene lookup returns CDR1 LNHDA and CDR2 SQIVND (reference sequence). Trimming left V 1 base short and J 2 bases short, with 12 bases between. The CDR3 runs 15 residues. CDR3 sequence: CASSIVWDKTYEQYF. In DNA form, the CDR3 reads TGTGCCAGTAGTATAGTCTGGGACAAGACCTACGAGCAGTACTTC.

This clone came up a few times. J is TRBJ2-1 and V is TRBV2; 10 nucleotides align to TRBD2. The CDR3 runs 13 residues. Germline V CDR1 and CDR2: SNHLY, FYNNEI. The junction had 6 bases not matched to a gene; V was cut back by 7 bases and J by 9 bases. CDR3 DNA sequence: TGTGCCAGCAATCTAGCGGGAGTAGCTGAGCAGTTCTTC. Encoded protein: CASNLAGVAEQFF.

The V and J genes are TRBV10-3 and TRBJ1-1; 11 bases map to TRBD1. The germline gives CDR1 ENHRY, CDR2 SYGVKD. Unmatched junction bases numbered 9, after V lost 6 bases and J lost 0 bases. The CDR3 is 17 amino acids. The CDR3 bases are TGTGCCATCAGATCCGGGACAGGGGGAGGGATGAACACTGAAGCTTTCTTT. Translating gives CAIRSGTGGGMNTEAFF.